This entry describes one T cell receptor (beta chain). The antigen it binds to is not known. Base qualities are missing; no much larger clone stands one base away. The record originates from a study of beta chain features in type 1 diabetes (dated by TCRdb to between 2017 and 2018). About the investigation overall: Mean age, gender distribution, total cell number and subset yield did not differ between patients and healthy donors. Across all samples, roughly 110,000,000 sorted cells were examined, and cell number per subset correlated strongly with RNA yield. In the study, TCRB repertoires of sorted circulating CD4+ T cell subsets from recently diagnosed type 1 diabetes patients were compared with those of matched healthy donors. Regulatory and stem cell-like memory subsets were isolated from only 8 patients and roughly 8 healthy donors, whereas naive and central memory subsets came from all 28 donors.

Its CDR3 holds 14 amino acids, cysteine through phenylalanine. The kept DNA is CDR3 alone, 42 bases in frame from the first base. CDR1 SGHTS and CDR2 YDEGEE are derived from the germline V gene. V is trimmed back by 2 bases and J by 8 bases, and the junction contains 7 bases that no gene match accounts for. All of the isolated RNA was reverse transcribed with the High Capacity cDNA Reverse Transcription Kit, so expressed TCRB transcripts were sequenced. Deep immunoSEQ sequencing was applied to naive, central memory and regulatory T cell samples, giving an average of about 3.6 million total reads per sample. After sorted cells were lysed in RLT buffer, RNA was extracted with DNase-treated RNeasy Micro or Mini kits, with the choice depending on cell number. To prevent cross-contamination, each cell subset was processed individually, whereas patient and healthy donor samples were processed jointly. Using the immunoSEQ multiplex PCR, TCRB sequences were amplified from cDNA into 87-bp fragments spanning the CDR3 region. Sequencing of the amplicons was done on the Illumina HiSeq platform. Per the source publication's procedure: Synthetic template baselines were used to correct PCR bias computationally, reads within Hamming distance 2 were collapsed, and singletons that could not be merged were discarded. Reads were aligned against IMGT so that V, D and J genes, CDR3 length and insertions or deletions at six rearrangement sites could be assigned. Clonotype counts were normalized to sorted cell number within each subset before computing true diversity and Gini coefficients with the tcR R package. Repertoire sharing was quantified using the overlap coefficient calculated on TCRB nucleotide sequences. As a proxy for the pre-selection repertoire, out-of-frame TCRB sequences from naive cells were analyzed. TCRdb mirrors the immuneACCESS table, restricted to in-frame sequences. Some clones are absent from its copies; in checked studies, under half trace to an unresolved V gene, and the reason for the others is unknown. D and trimming were read from the DNA, whereas the V and J calls and clone size are those reported in that table. The sample data list under 300,000 clones, and about a tenth of these were observed just once. The biggest ten clones account for around 0.017% of the sample.

From each donor, a single peripheral blood sample of 90 to 150 mL on average was drawn into heparinised tubes. A BD FACSAria II was used to sort naive, central memory, regulatory and stem cell-like memory CD4+ T cells with a panel that included CD45RO, CCR7, CD25, CD127, CD95 and CD27. All sorted populations exceeded 95% purity. Right away, PBMCs were isolated by Lymphoprep density gradient centrifugation and were stained directly, with no culture step. So that batch effects would be minimized, each experiment stained and sorted samples in pairs, pairing one healthy donor with one patient. The investigation overall reported the following: Only small numbers of individuals were included in the HLA sub-analyses, which left unresolved whether HLA type had any influence on TCRB rearrangement. Naive, central memory and regulatory TCRB repertoires appeared to be more alike among patients than among healthy donors. A moderate but significant shortening of TCRB CDR3 length was observed in type 1 diabetes patients in all four CD4+ subsets. Shorter templates might be favored by PCR, yet because patient and control samples were amplified and corrected together, any such skew would affect both groups equally. Because cDNA was sequenced instead of genomic DNA, activated cells with high expression could be over-represented, although the groups did not differ in activation or CD3 levels. At VDJ recombination sites, type 1 diabetes patients had fewer insertions and more deleted nucleotides, which implies abnormalities in thymic rearrangement.

The chain joins TRBV5-8 to TRBJ2-1, with 7 central nucleotides matching TRBD2. The origin of this receptor is a man younger than 40 with type 1 diabetes. Sequences were obtained from naive CD4+ T cells from blood. In the paper's terms, the cell subset or site label means: true naive CD4+ T cells. The DNA sequence is given as TGTGCCAGCAGCTTAGCGGGGTTGGGGGATGAGCAGTTCTTC. Its coded protein is CASSLAGLGDEQFF.